The sequence of this T cell receptor (beta chain) was determined in a study of shared clonotypes between healthy human individuals (TCRdb year 2020). In the study overall: The cohort included three men and two women between 18 and 49 years of age. Between about 0.9 and 9 billion PBMCs per donor were obtained by leukapheresis. For each donor, three plates each were used for CD4 naive and CD4 memory, two plates were used for CD8 naive, and one plate was used for CD8 memory. Different laboratories and diverse techniques were used to prepare libraries and sequence TCR repertoires, to increase sequencing depth and limit assay-specific biases. Blood TCR repertoires of about 5 healthy adults were deeply sequenced to estimate repertoire size and the extent of clonotype sharing between individuals.

Findings and caveats that apply to the study as a whole: Pairwise subsampling led to the expectation that sequencing depth would affect the degree of clonotype sharing among donors. Incomplete sequencing was indicated by rarefaction of sorted-subset datasets, despite the large sequencing depth. Sampling was restricted to blood, and TCR repertoires in tissue are likely to differ from TCR repertoires in blood. The genetic and exposure-history diversity represented was limited by the small number of donors. Across a handful of donors, around 5% of naive CD4, approximately 3.5% of naive CD8, under 2.5% of memory CD4, and 0.4% of memory CD8 clonotypes were shared. Estimated clonotype richness was generally larger for naive than for memory subsets. Compared with non-shared clonotypes, clonotypes shared by all four sorted-subset donors had higher generation probabilities.

Using the deep immunoSEQ assay, TCR CDR3 regions were amplified from genomic DNA by multiplex PCR. Extracted genomic DNA from each cell subset was spread evenly across all wells of several immunoSEQ 96-well plates, with each plate serving as a replicate. For sorted subsets, each replicate PCR was loaded with around 220 ng genomic DNA, equivalent to 25,000 to 35,000 T cell genomes. Purified libraries were measured with a Qubit 3.0 fluorometer, size-checked on a Bioanalyzer 2100, and measured again with the KAPA Library Quantification kit. A separate single-read 150-cycle Illumina NextSeq 550 flow cell was used to sequence each immunoSEQ 96-well plate. For the original study's pipeline: The immunoSEQ output contained only junctional sequences without quality scores, so filtering could not match that applied to full-length reads. Sequences were annotated with PyIR, a Python wrapper for IgBLAST v1.9, using IMGT germline references to assign V/J genes and CDR3. Reads were filtered out if the reads had weak V/J assignments (E-value above 1e-6), no CDR3, stop codons, out-of-frame junctions, or ambiguous translated residues. V3J clonotypes were defined as sequences sharing the same inferred V gene, J gene, and CDR3 amino acid sequence. Percentage overlap between repertoires was calculated by dividing the number of shared unique clonotypes by the size of the smaller repertoire. Repertoire richness was assessed with RTK rarefaction, the Chao1 estimator, and Recon v2.1 estimates of unobserved clonotypes. For all TCRbeta clonotypes obtained by the gDNA method from a handful of donors, generation probabilities were computed with OLGA. In its TCRdb copy, this immuneACCESS table keeps in-frame sequences only and misses some clones. Where compared with another copy, unresolved V genes explain less than half of these, and the others have no known cause. V, J and clone size derive from that table, while D and trimming were established from the DNA sequence. The sample has some 1 million clones on record, about 75% of them singletons. Together, the top ten hold around 1.4% of the sample.

To note about this clone: Its cognate antigen has yet to be identified. Per-base qualities were not stored, and no clone one base away is much larger.

The donors were healthy, HIV-negative adults with no recently reported acute infections or vaccinations. Every donor was a Caucasian adult residing in Nashville, Tennessee, USA. CD4+ T cells were enriched by magnetic negative selection; naive cells were then positively selected on CD45RA, and the negative fraction formed the memory subset. Blood was obtained by leukapheresis, after which PBMCs were separated by Ficoll-Histopaque density gradient centrifugation and cryopreserved in liquid nitrogen vapor phase. Analytical flow cytometry was used to check the purity and quantity of each magnetically sorted T cell population. Each sorted fraction had its genomic DNA isolated and then quantified by UV absorbance on a Nanodrop 2000c. Sequences were obtained from memory CD4+ T cells sorted from blood. Read against the paper, the sample's cell subset or site label means: CD45RA-negative fraction. The origin of this receptor is a man aged 18-30 years in good health.

The CDR3 has the sequence CAWSETKFGTGSKEQYF. The DNA sequence follows: TGTGCCTGGAGTGAGACTAAATTCGGGACCGGATCGAAGGAGCAGTACTTC. The chain employs TRBV30 and TRBJ2-7; the D call is possibly TRBD1 or TRBD2, each sharing 5 bases. Deletion took 1 base off V and 7 bases off J, with a span of 26 bases between the germline ends. From its cysteine to its phenylalanine, the CDR3 spans 17 amino acids. Only the CDR3 DNA is retained, 51 bases long and in frame from the first base. CDR1 and CDR2 are drawn from the germline V gene (reference sequence): GTSNPN, SVGIG. The full variable domain, completed from the reference TRBV30 and TRBJ2-7 proteins outside the CDR3, reads SQTIHQWPATLVQPVGSPLSLECTVEGTSNPNLYWYRQAAGRGLQLLFYSVGIGQISSEVPQNLSASRPQDRQFILSSKKLLLSDSGFYLCAWSETKFGTGSKEQYFGPGTRLTVT.